These 32 T cell receptor beta chains share one sample of origin, sequenced in a study of CD8+ T cells in alopecia areata. Sequencing used cDNA as its template, made by extracting RNA and reverse transcribing it. Profiled with immunoSEQ multiplex PCR; TCRdb holds only in-frame clones, not every one. This table holds around 100,000 clones with no singletons; the top ten claim around a fifth. The specimen was lesional skin. Every receptor here comes from a C3H/HeJ mouse with alopecia areata. The mice in this strain carry MHC haplotype H2-k.

A remark on this clone: The gene names here belong to mouse. The CDR3 is cut off 4 residues early in the read; its end comes from the germline J gene. The genes are TRBV13-1 and TRBJ2-1, with 12 bases fitting TRBD2. Germline CDR1 reads NSHNY; CDR2 reads SYGAGN. The CDR3 runs 16 residues. V lost 3 bases, J lost 3 bases, and 4 bases stayed unmatched. Incomplete CDR3 DNA: TGTGCCAGCAGTGGCGGGACTGGGGGGTTCTATGCT. This gives the protein CASSGGTGGFYA. The complete CDR3 reads CASSGGTGGFYAEQFF.

This clone was detected a few times. TCRdb's protein sequence differs at residue 11 from the translated DNA; the protein presented here follows the DNA. Mouse gene names apply. The sequence runs out 3 residues before the end of the CDR3; the remainder is reconstructed from the germline J gene. The chain uses TRBV13-3 and TRBJ1-3, with 12 bases lining up with TRBD1. Germline-derived CDR1 and CDR2 are NNHDY and SYVADS. CDR3 length: 14 amino acids. The J segment lost 2 bases and the V segment lost 9 bases, leaving 3 bases of the junction unmatched. Here the CDR3 reads CATGTGGTGNTLYF. CDR3 bases read: TGTGCCACTGGGACAGGGGGCACTGGAAATACG.

This clone was counted between two and nine times. Gene labels here are mouse ones. Coverage ceases 4 residues before the CDR3 finishes, and the germline J gene fills in the end. V is TRBV31 and J is TRBJ1-2; no firm D call. The germline gives CDR1 GKSSPN, CDR2 SITVG. V gave up 0 bases and J gave up 0 bases, with 8 bases separating them. This CDR3 has 14 amino acids. The CDR3 sequence is CAWSLTTANSDYTF. Partial CDR3 DNA: TGTGCCTGGAGTCTCACAACAGCAAACTCC.

Comment on this clone: Any gene name here is a mouse gene name. The read stops 4 residues short of the end of the CDR3; the missing end is completed from the germline J gene. The V gene is TRBV1, the J gene TRBJ1-1, with TRBD1 matching 8 bases. Germline CDR1 and CDR2: NSQYPW and LRSPGD (reference sequence). This CDR3 is 13 amino acids long. The CDR3 loop reads CTCSASDRGEVFF. The DNA read from the CDR3 is TGCACCTGCAGTGCAAGCGACAGGGGA.

This clone was seen more than once but under ten times. All gene names here are mouse names. The CDR3 end falls 4 residues outside the read, so it is completed with the germline J gene. This rearrangement joins TRBV13-2 to TRBJ1-2, with D perhaps matching TRBD1 (6 bases). The V end was cut by 0 bases, the J end by 1 base, with 10 bases between. The CDR3 runs 15 residues. The germline CDR1 and CDR2 sequences are NNHNN and SYGAGS (reference sequence). The DNA read from the CDR3 is TGTGCCAGCGGTGATGCTGAGGGGGTAAACTCC. As protein: CASGDAEGVNS. The full CDR3 reads CASGDAEGVNSDYTF.

About this clone itself: Mouse gene names apply. With the read ending 4 residues before the CDR3 end, the germline J gene is used to fill in that end. The V gene is TRBV19, the J gene TRBJ2-1, with 8 bases aligning to TRBD2. In germline, CDR1 is FNHDT, CDR2 SITEND (reference sequence). V lost 5 bases and J lost 0; bases outside the gene matches: 7. This CDR3 has 16 amino acids. The CDR3: CASSPPDWGNYAEQFF. The CDR3 bases that were read are TGTGCCAGCAGCCCTCCCGACTGGGGTAACTATGCT.

At least ten counts were recorded for this clone. The listed genes are named as in mouse. The CDR3 goes on 4 residues after the read ends, and that part is filled in from the germline J gene. The V and J genes are TRBV19 and TRBJ1-1, with D maybe TRBD1 (6 bases). V lost 4 bases and J lost 0, with 10 bases in between. Per germline, CDR1 FNHDT and CDR2 SITEND (reference sequence). CDR3 length equals 14 residues. The sequenced part of the CDR3 DNA is TGTGCCAGCAGTCTGGACAGTACAAACACA. Encoded protein: CASSLDSTNT. The full-length CDR3 reads as CASSLDSTNTEVFF. The full variable domain, in which reference TRBV19 and TRBJ1-1 provide the parts outside the CDR3, is GGIITQTPKFLIGQEGQKLTLKCQQNFNHDTMYWYRQDSGKGLRLIYYSITENDLQKGDLSEGYDASREKKSSFSLTVTSAQKNEMAVFLCASSLDSTNTEVFFGKGTRLTVV.

This clone has only a few counts. Gene names denote mouse genes. Sequencing ends 4 residues short of the CDR3 end; the germline J gene provides the rest. The J gene is TRBJ2-7, the V gene TRBV17, with D hard to call. Trimming removed 5 bases at V and 0 bases at J, with 8 bases between. Germline V CDR1 and CDR2: MNHDT, YYDKIL. The CDR3 is 13 residues long. CDR3 region: CASSVQASYEQYF. The DNA read from the CDR3 is TGTGCTAGCAGTGTTCAGGCCTCCTAT.

Concerning this clone: The gene symbols are mouse symbols. The read halts 4 residues ahead of the CDR3 end, with the missing end drawn from the germline J gene. The chain is built from TRBV13-3 and TRBJ2-3, with TRBD2 as a possible D gene (7 bases). Trimming stripped 6 bases from V and 3 bases from J, with 14 bases between. In germline, CDR1 is NNHDY, CDR2 SYVADS. The CDR3 is 14 residues long. The covered CDR3 bases are TGTGCCAGCACAGAGGGGGGGGAGGCAGAA. Translation gives CASTEGGEAE. The CDR3, in full, reads CASTEGGEAETLYF.

This clone was picked up a small number of times. Gene names follow the mouse nomenclature. The missing CDR3 end, 4 residues past where the read stops, is filled in from the germline J gene. V usage is TRBV13-3 and J usage is TRBJ1-1; 9 nucleotides line up with TRBD1. The CDR3 sequence is 14 residues long. Germline V CDR1 and CDR2: NNHDY, SYVADS. The sequenced part of the CDR3 DNA is TGTGCCAGCAGTGATGCCTGGGACAGGGCA. This gives the protein CASSDAWDRA. The CDR3 in its entirety is CASSDAWDRAEVFF.

Comments on this clone: The genes are named according to mouse. The sequenced fragment ends 4 residues before the CDR3 boundary, so the rest is inferred from the germline J gene. This chain joins TRBV12-1 and TRBJ2-3, with D perhaps TRBD2 (6 bases). This CDR3 spans 16 amino acids. Trimming pared 0 bases from V and 0 bases from J, leaving 12 bases between. The V gene's germline CDR1 is SGHSN and CDR2 HYEKVE. The sequenced part of the CDR3 DNA is TGTGCCAGCTCTCTCGTGGGGGACGTGAGTGCAGAA. It yields the protein CASSLVGDVSAE. The whole CDR3 is CASSLVGDVSAETLYF.

This clone was counted many times. At residue 12, TCRdb's protein is not the same as the translated DNA, so the protein here was read from the DNA. Here the gene names and germline are mouse. The sequenced fragment ends 3 residues before the CDR3 boundary, so the rest is inferred from the germline J gene. The chain combines TRBV13-3 with TRBJ1-3; 7 bases line up with TRBD1. Germline V gene sequence: CDR1 NNHDY, CDR2 SYVADS. CDR3 length: 15 residues. The junction had 5 bases not matched to a gene; V was cut back by 5 bases and J by 0 bases. The CDR3 DNA, read in part, is TGTGCCAGCAGAGCCTGGGACAGTTCTGGAAATACG. It yields the protein CASRAWDSSGNT. The CDR3 as a whole reads CASRAWDSSGNTLYF.

On this clone: Mouse names are used for the genes. The sequence runs out 4 residues before the end of the CDR3; the remainder is reconstructed from the germline J gene. J is TRBJ2-2 and V is TRBV13-3; 8 positions agree with TRBD1. Germline CDR1 is NNHDY and CDR2 is SYVADS. The CDR3 length is 13 residues. V lost 4 bases to trimming and J lost 6 bases; unmatched junction nucleotides: 2. CDR3 amino acids: CASSPGGPGQLYF. CDR3 bases read: TGTGCCAGCAGTCCAGGGGGCCCCGGG.

Concerning this clone: Gene names and germline refer to mouse. The read comes to an end 4 residues before the CDR3 does, leaving the germline J gene to fill in the end. J is TRBJ1-4 and V is TRBV12-1; 9 bases are a match to TRBD1. The V and J ends lost 2 bases and 5 bases, in that order; junction bases with no gene match: 5. In germline, CDR1 is SGHSN, CDR2 HYEKVE. This CDR3 comprises 15 residues. Partial CDR3 DNA: TGTGCCAGCTCTCAAACAGGGGGCTGGAACGAA. This encodes CASSQTGGWNE. The full-length CDR3 reads as CASSQTGGWNERLFF.

This clone occurred a few times. Mouse names are used for the genes. With the read ending 4 residues before the CDR3 end, the germline J gene is used to fill in that end. The V gene is TRBV1, the J gene TRBJ2-5; 10 bases map to TRBD2. V trimming: 3 bases; J trimming: 1 base; junction bases outside the gene matches: 4. The CDR3 consists of 16 residues. In germline, CDR1 is NSQYPW, CDR2 LRSPGD (reference sequence). The part of the CDR3 DNA that was read is TGCACCTGCAGTGCGCTGGGGGGGCGGGACCAAGAC. This gives the protein CTCSALGGRDQD. The CDR3, in full, reads CTCSALGGRDQDTQYF.

This clone was seen ten or more times. Here the gene names and germline are mouse. The read halts 4 residues ahead of the CDR3 end, with the missing end drawn from the germline J gene. This CDR3 is also generated by other DNA sequences in the sample. The J gene is TRBJ2-1, the V gene TRBV13-3; TRBD1 might be the D (7 bases). The V end was cut by 0 bases, the J end by 3 bases, with 10 bases between. The CDR3 sequence is 15 residues long. Germline CDR1 NNHDY, CDR2 SYVADS. Incomplete CDR3 DNA: TGTGCCAGCAGTGATGCCCAGGGGGGCTATGCT. Protein: CASSDAQGGYA. The whole CDR3 sequence reads CASSDAQGGYAEQFF.

As concerns this clone: Here the gene names and germline are mouse. The sequenced fragment ends 4 residues before the CDR3 boundary, so the rest is inferred from the germline J gene. V is TRBV14 and J is TRBJ1-1, with 9 positions matching TRBD1. The germline CDR1 and CDR2 sequences are SGHDT and FRDEAV. This CDR3 is built from 12 residues. The CDR3 bases that were read are TGTGCCAGCAGTCGGGACAGGGCA. This gives the protein CASSRDRA. The complete CDR3 reads CASSRDRAEVFF.

This clone was found many times. Each gene name is a mouse one. The read comes to an end 4 residues before the CDR3 does, leaving the germline J gene to fill in the end. The same CDR3 arises from other DNA sequences in this sample as well. This chain connects TRBV1 to TRBJ2-1; TRBD2 aligns across 12 bases. The CDR3 sequence is 16 residues long. The V and J ends lost 0 bases and 4 bases, in that order; junction bases with no gene match: 1. Germline CDR1 NSQYPW, CDR2 LRSPGD (reference sequence). The CDR3: CTCSAETGGAYAEQFF. CDR3 DNA, as far as it was read: TGCACCTGCAGTGCAGAGACTGGGGGGGCTTATGCT. Combining the CDR3 with reference TRBV1 and TRBJ2-1 gives the whole variable domain VTLLEQNPRWRLVPRGQAVNLRCILKNSQYPWMSWYQQDLQKQLQWLFTLRSPGDKEVKSLPGADYLATRVTDTELRLQVANMSQGRTLYCTCSAETGGAYAEQFFGPGTRLTVL.

On this clone itself: These gene names are mouse names. The read ends 4 residues early relative to the CDR3; the germline J gene fills the gap. The chain recombines TRBV14 with TRBJ2-3, with 12 bases matching TRBD2. The CDR3 spans 15 residues. The germline gives CDR1 SGHDT, CDR2 FRDEAV. Losses at the gene ends were 2 bases for V and 3 bases for J; bases not matched to a gene: 1. The part of the CDR3 DNA that was read is TGTGCCAGCAGTTTGGGACTGGGGGGAGCAGAA. Translating it yields CASSLGLGGAE. The full CDR3 sequence reads CASSLGLGGAETLYF.

Notes on this clone: Gene names follow the mouse nomenclature. The read ends 4 residues shy of where the CDR3 ends; the end is completed using the germline J gene. The rearrangement uses TRBV13-3 and TRBJ2-5; 7 nucleotides match TRBD2. The germline CDR1 and CDR2 sequences are NNHDY and SYVADS. The CDR3 is 11 amino acids. CDR3 residues: CASSGGDTQYF. The covered CDR3 bases are TGTGCCAGCTCGGGGGGGGAC. Drawing the rest from reference TRBV13-3 and TRBJ2-5, the complete variable domain is EAAVTQSPRSKVAVTGGKVTLSCHQTNNHDYMYWYRQDTGHGLRLIHYSYVADSTEKGDIPDGYKASRPSQENFSLILELASLSQTAVYFCASSGGDTQYFGPGTRLLVL.

In the case of this clone: The gene symbols are mouse symbols. Read coverage stops 4 residues before the CDR3 terminus; the germline J gene supplies the remainder. The chain couples TRBV13-1 to TRBJ2-5; TRBD2 might be the D (7 bases). Per the germline V gene, CDR1 is NSHNY and CDR2 is SYGAGN. The CDR3 is 15 amino acids. V lost 1 base to trimming and J lost 2 bases, with 11 bases between them. This CDR3 reads CASSDRGASQDTQYF. Incomplete CDR3 DNA: TGTGCCAGCAGTGATCGGGGGGCTTCCCAAGAC.

Details on this clone: TCRdb's protein and the DNA translation differ at residue 9; the protein here comes from the DNA. Since a much larger clone is just one base distant, this may be a read error. Gene names and germline refer to mouse. Coverage ceases 3 residues before the CDR3 finishes, and the germline J gene fills in the end. This rearrangement joins TRBV19 to TRBJ1-3, with 8 bases matching TRBD1. Germline V gene sequence: CDR1 FNHDT, CDR2 SITEND (reference sequence). This CDR3 spans 12 amino acids. Losses at the gene ends were 8 bases for V and 4 bases for J; bases not matched to a gene: 2. The CDR3 DNA, read in part, is TGTGCCAGTACAGGGGGAGGAAATACG. This sequence encodes CASTGGGNT. The full CDR3 sequence reads CASTGGGNTLYF. Full variable domain (remainder filled in from reference TRBV19 and TRBJ1-3): GGIITQTPKFLIGQEGQKLTLKCQQNFNHDTMYWYRQDSGKGLRLIYYSITENDLQKGDLSEGYDASREKKSSFSLTVTSAQKNEMAVFLCASTGGGNTLYFGEGSRLIVV.

Regarding this clone: These gene names are mouse names. The read falls 4 residues short of the CDR3 end, and the missing part is taken from the germline J gene. The chain employs TRBV13-1 and TRBJ2-2, with D possibly matching TRBD1 (6 bases). The CDR3 is 14 amino acids. The germline V gene encodes CDR1 NSHNY and CDR2 SYGAGN. Trimming removed 6 bases at V and 0 bases at J, with 9 bases between. CDR3 bases read: TGTGCCAGCAAGGACAGAGCAAACACCGGG. It is translated as CASKDRANTG. The whole CDR3 protein is CASKDRANTGQLYF.

Remarks on this clone: Gene names and germline match the mouse. The CDR3 extends 4 residues past the end of the read, so its final part is completed from the germline J gene. The rearrangement uses TRBV13-2 and TRBJ1-2, with D possibly TRBD1 on 6 matching bases. CDR1 and CDR2 (germline): NNHNN, SYGAGS (reference sequence). V shed 5 bases and J shed 0 bases, with 11 bases lying between them. The CDR3 is 14 residues long. CDR3 DNA, as far as it was read: TGTGCCAGCGGCGGGACACCCTCAAACTCC. It translates to CASGGTPSNS. The entire CDR3 sequence reads CASGGTPSNSDYTF.

This clone was seen a few times. Gene names and germline match the mouse. The CDR3 end falls 4 residues outside the read, so it is completed with the germline J gene. The V call is TRBV19, the J call TRBJ2-3; 8 nucleotides match TRBD1. The ends lost 4 bases at V and 0 bases at J; junction bases unmatched: 4. Germline lookup yields CDR1 FNHDT and CDR2 SITEND (reference sequence). This CDR3 comprises 15 residues. The sequenced part of the CDR3 DNA is TGTGCCAGCAGTTCGGGACAGGTTAGTGCAGAA. Its translation is CASSSGQVSAE. From start to end, the CDR3 is CASSSGQVSAETLYF.

As regards this clone: Mouse gene names apply. The read falls 4 residues short of the CDR3 end, and the missing part is taken from the germline J gene. The rearrangement links TRBV13-3 to TRBJ2-5; 12 bases are a match to TRBD2. The germline gives CDR1 NNHDY, CDR2 SYVADS. CDR3 size: 14 residues. The covered CDR3 bases are TGTGCCAGCAGCTGGGACTGGGGGGCGGAC. The encoded protein is CASSWDWGAD. The complete CDR3 protein is CASSWDWGADTQYF.

Notes on this clone: Genes and germline are mouse. The read terminates 4 residues before the CDR3 end, so the remaining end is supplied by the germline J gene. V usage is TRBV17 and J usage is TRBJ1-2; 7 bases agree with TRBD1. Per the germline V gene, CDR1 is MNHDT and CDR2 is YYDKIL. V lost 4 bases and J lost 4; bases outside the gene matches: 6. The CDR3 length is 14 residues. CDR3 amino acids: CASSKDRKGSDYTF. CDR3 bases read: TGTGCTAGCAGTAAGGACAGGAAGGGCTCC.

This clone was picked up a small number of times. These gene names are mouse names. The DNA read from the CDR3 is TGTGCCAGCAGTCCGGGGACACCTAGTGCAGAA. Amino acids: CASSPGTPSAE. The entire CDR3 sequence reads CASSPGTPSAETLYF. The V call is TRBV19, the J call TRBJ2-3, with a tentative D call TRBD1 (6 bases). The missing CDR3 end, 4 residues past where the read stops, is filled in from the germline J gene. The germline V gene has CDR1 FNHDT and CDR2 SITEND (reference sequence). The V and J ends lost 4 bases and 0 bases respectively, with 12 bases between them. CDR3 length: 15 amino acids.

As regards this clone: The listed genes are named as in mouse. The read falls 4 residues short of the CDR3 end, and the missing part is taken from the germline J gene. The rearrangement uses TRBV13-3 and TRBJ2-1; 9 positions match TRBD2. Germline V gene lookup returns CDR1 NNHDY and CDR2 SYVADS. V was pared by 6 bases and J by 6 bases, with 7 bases of the junction left unmatched. CDR3 length: 14 residues. CDR3 DNA, as far as it was read: TGTGCCAGCACCCCGACTGGGGGAGGTGCT. Protein sequence: CASTPTGGGA. The entire CDR3 is CASTPTGGGAEQFF.

This clone appeared a few times. Mouse germline and gene names are used. The read gets to within 4 residues of the CDR3 end, and the germline J gene fills in the rest. The chain uses TRBV13-3 and TRBJ2-4, with 11 bases matching TRBD1. Germline V lookup: CDR1 NNHDY, CDR2 SYVADS. The CDR3 is 17 residues long. V was pared by 0 bases and J by 0 bases, with 3 bases of the junction left unmatched. This chain's CDR3 is CASSDEGQGGSQNTLYF. CDR3 DNA (partial): TGTGCCAGCAGTGATGAGGGACAGGGGGGGAGTCAAAAC.

Comment on this clone: Any gene name here is a mouse gene name. The sequenced fragment ends 4 residues before the CDR3 boundary, so the rest is inferred from the germline J gene. The chain uses TRBV1 and TRBJ2-1; 7 bases are a match to TRBD1. Trimming removed 5 bases from V and 2 bases from J; junction bases left unmatched: 6. The germline V gene encodes CDR1 NSQYPW and CDR2 LRSPGD (reference sequence). The length of the CDR3 is 15 residues. CDR3 residues: CTCSPRQGDYAEQFF. The sequenced CDR3 bases are TGCACCTGCAGTCCAAGACAGGGCGACTATGCT.

This clone was detected ten times or more. Here the gene names and germline are mouse. The observed sequence ends 4 residues before the CDR3 terminus, with the missing tail filled in from the germline J gene. V usage is TRBV1 and J usage is TRBJ2-7; 7 positions agree with TRBD1. V lost 0 bases to trimming and J lost 0 bases; unmatched junction nucleotides: 5. Germline V gene lookup returns CDR1 NSQYPW and CDR2 LRSPGD (reference sequence). This CDR3 spans 16 amino acids. The CDR3 sequence is CTCSADQTGSSYEQYF. The CDR3 bases that were read are TGCACCTGCAGTGCAGATCAGACAGGGAGCTCCTAT. The whole variable domain, remainder taken from reference TRBV1 and TRBJ2-7, is VTLLEQNPRWRLVPRGQAVNLRCILKNSQYPWMSWYQQDLQKQLQWLFTLRSPGDKEVKSLPGADYLATRVTDTELRLQVANMSQGRTLYCTCSADQTGSSYEQYFGPGTRLTVL.